One and the same sample provided the 2 T cell receptor beta chains below, sequenced in a study of identical twins. One entry per CDR3 protein, called by TCRdb with MiXCR from the 5' RACE reads. The table lists roughly 770,000 distinct CDR3 sequences, about 20% of them singletons, with 13% in the top ten. The same specimen was also included in a second study, on T cells expressing NK-cell markers.

The sequenced material came from PBMCs. Source of these receptors: a woman aged 18-30 years in good health.

This chain connects TRBV5-5 to TRBJ1-6; TRBD1 matches 7 bases. Trimming removed 3 bases from V and 7 bases from J; junction bases left unmatched: 10. This CDR3 spans 16 amino acids. Per germline, CDR1 SGHKS and CDR2 YYEKEE (reference sequence). CDR3 residues: CASSSDTGTVNSPLHF. DNA of the CDR3: TGTGCCAGCAGCTCGGACACCGGGACAGTCAATTCACCCCTCCACTTT.

A few counts support this clonotype. V gene TRBV20-1 combines with J gene TRBJ1-1; 8 bases fit TRBD1. Losses at the gene ends were 6 bases for V and 5 bases for J; bases not matched to a gene: 5. The germline CDR1 and CDR2 sequences are DFQATT and SNEGSKA (reference sequence). There are 12 residues in the CDR3. CDR3 coding DNA: TGCAGTGCAATCGACAGGGGTACTGAAGCTTTCTTT. The encoded protein is CSAIDRGTEAFF.